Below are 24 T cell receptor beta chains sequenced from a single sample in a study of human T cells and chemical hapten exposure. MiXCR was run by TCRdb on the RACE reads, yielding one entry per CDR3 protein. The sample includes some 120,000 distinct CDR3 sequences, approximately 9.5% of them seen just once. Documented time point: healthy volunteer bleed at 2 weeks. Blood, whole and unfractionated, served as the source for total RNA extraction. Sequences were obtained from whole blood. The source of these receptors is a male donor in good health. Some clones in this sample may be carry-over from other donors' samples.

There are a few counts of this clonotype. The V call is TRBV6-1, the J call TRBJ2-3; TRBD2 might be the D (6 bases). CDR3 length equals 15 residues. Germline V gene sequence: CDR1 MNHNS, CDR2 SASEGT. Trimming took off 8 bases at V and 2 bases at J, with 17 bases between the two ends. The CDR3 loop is CASQEGRRFTDTQYF. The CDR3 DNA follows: TGTGCCAGCCAGGAGGGCAGAAGATTCACAGATACGCAGTATTTT.

CDR3 DNA sequence: TGTGCCAGCCTCCGGGACAGCAATTCACCCCTCCACTTT. Its protein product is CASLRDSNSPLHF. The chain employs TRBV2 and TRBJ1-6; 7 bases match TRBD1. Germline V gives CDR1 SNHLY, CDR2 FYNNEI. The V gene end was trimmed by 8 bases and the J gene end by 7 bases; junction bases not matched to a gene: 5. The CDR3 covers 13 residues.

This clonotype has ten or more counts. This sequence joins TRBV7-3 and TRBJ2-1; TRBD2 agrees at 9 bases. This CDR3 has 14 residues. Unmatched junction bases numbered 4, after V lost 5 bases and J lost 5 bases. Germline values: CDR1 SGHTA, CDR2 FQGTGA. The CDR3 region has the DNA TGTGCCAGCAGCGTTAGCGGGGGTAACAATGAGCAGTTCTTC. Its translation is CASSVSGGNNEQFF.

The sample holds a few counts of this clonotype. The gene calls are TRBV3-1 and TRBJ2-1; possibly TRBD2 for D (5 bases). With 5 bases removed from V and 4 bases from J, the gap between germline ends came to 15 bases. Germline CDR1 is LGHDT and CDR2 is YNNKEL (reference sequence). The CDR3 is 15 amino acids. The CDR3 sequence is CASSYLGSGYNEQFF. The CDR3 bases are TGTGCCAGCAGCTACTTGGGAAGCGGATACAATGAGCAGTTCTTC.

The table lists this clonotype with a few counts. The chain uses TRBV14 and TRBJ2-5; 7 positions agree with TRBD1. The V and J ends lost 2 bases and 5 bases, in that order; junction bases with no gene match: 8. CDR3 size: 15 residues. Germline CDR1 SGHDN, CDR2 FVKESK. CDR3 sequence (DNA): TGTGCCAGCAGCCAACTCAGGGGCAGGGGGGAGACCCAGTACTTC. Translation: CASSQLRGRGETQYF.

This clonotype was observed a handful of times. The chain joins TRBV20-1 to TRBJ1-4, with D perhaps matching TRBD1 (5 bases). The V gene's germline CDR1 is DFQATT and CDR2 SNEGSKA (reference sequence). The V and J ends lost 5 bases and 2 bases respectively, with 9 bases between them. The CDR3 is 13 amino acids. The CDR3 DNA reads TGCAGTGCTTCGAGGGGTACTAATGAAAAACTGTTTTTT. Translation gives CSASRGTNEKLFF.

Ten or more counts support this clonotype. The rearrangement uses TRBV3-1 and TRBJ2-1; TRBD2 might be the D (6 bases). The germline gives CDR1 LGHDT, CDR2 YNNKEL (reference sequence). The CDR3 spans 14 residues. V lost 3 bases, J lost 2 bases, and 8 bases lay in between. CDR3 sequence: CASSQTSPYNEQFF. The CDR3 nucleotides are TGTGCCAGCAGCCAGACTAGTCCCTACAATGAGCAGTTCTTC.

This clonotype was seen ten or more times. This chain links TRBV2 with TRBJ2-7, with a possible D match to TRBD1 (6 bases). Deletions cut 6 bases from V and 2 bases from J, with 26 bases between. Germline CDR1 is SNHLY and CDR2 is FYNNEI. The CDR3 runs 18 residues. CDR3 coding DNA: TGTGCCAGCAGCGGGTCGAGAGAACTAACAGGGCTGGCCTACGAGCAGTACTTC. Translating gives CASSGSRELTGLAYEQYF.

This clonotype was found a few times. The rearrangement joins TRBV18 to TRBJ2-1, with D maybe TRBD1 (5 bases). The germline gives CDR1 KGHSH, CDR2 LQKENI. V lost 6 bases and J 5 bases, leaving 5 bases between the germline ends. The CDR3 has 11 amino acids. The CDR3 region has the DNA TGTGCCAGCTCGGACAACAATGAGCAGTTCTTC. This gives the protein CASSDNNEQFF. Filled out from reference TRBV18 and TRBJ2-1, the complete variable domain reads NAGVMQNPRHLVRRRGQEARLRCSPMKGHSHVYWYRQLPEEGLKFMVYLQKENIIDESGMPKERFSAEFPKEGPSILRIQQVVRGDSAAYFCASSDNNEQFFGPGTRLTVL.

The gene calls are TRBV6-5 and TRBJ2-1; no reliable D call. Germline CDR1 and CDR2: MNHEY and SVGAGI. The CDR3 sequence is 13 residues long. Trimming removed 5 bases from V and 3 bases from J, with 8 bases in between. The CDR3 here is CASSGRNYNEQFF. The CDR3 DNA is TGTGCCAGCAGTGGCAGGAACTACAATGAGCAGTTCTTC.

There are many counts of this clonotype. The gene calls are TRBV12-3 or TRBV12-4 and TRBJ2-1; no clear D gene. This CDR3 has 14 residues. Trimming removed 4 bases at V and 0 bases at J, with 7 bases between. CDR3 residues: CASSSTDSYNEQFF. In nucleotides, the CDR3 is TGTGCCAGCAGTTCCACAGACTCCTACAATGAGCAGTTCTTC.

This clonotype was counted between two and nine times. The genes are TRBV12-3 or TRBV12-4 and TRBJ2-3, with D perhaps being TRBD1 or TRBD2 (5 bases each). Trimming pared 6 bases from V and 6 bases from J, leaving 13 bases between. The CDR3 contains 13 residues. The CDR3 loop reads CASSPVGDDTQYF. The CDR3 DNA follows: TGTGCCAGCAGCCCCGTAGGGGACGATACGCAGTATTTT.

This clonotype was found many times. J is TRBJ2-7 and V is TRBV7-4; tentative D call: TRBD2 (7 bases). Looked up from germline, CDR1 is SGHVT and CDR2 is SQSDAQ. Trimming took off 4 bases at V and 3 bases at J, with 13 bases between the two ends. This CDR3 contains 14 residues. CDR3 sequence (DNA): TGTGCCAGCAGCTCCAAAAGGGGGGGCTACGAGCAGTACTTC. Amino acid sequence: CASSSKRGGYEQYF. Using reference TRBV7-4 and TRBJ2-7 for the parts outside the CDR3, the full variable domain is GAGVSQSPRYKVAKRGRDVALRCDSISGHVTLYWYRQTLGQGSEVLTYSQSDAQRDKSGRPSGRFSAERPERSVSTLKIQRTEQGDSAVYLCASSSKRGGYEQYFGPGTRLTVT.

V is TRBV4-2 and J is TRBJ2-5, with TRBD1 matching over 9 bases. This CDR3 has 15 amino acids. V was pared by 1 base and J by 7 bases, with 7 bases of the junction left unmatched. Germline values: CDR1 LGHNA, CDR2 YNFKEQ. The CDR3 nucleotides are TGTGCCAGCAGCCAAGGGACAGGGGTTGAACGGACCCAGTACTTC. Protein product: CASSQGTGVERTQYF.

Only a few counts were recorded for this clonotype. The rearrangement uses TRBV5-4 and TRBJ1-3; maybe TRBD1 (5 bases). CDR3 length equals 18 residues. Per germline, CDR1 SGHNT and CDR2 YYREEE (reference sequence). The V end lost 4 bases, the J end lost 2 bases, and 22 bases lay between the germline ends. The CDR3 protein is CASSPGARAQDAGNTIYF. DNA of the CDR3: TGTGCCAGCAGCCCTGGCGCGAGGGCACAGGACGCTGGAAACACCATATATTTT.

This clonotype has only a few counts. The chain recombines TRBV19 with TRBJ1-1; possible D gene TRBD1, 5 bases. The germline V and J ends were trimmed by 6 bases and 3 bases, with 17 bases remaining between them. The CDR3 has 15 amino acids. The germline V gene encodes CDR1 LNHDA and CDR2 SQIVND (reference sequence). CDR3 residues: CASSSPRDSYTEAFF. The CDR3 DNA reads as TGTGCCAGTAGCAGCCCCCGAGACAGTTACACTGAAGCTTTCTTT.

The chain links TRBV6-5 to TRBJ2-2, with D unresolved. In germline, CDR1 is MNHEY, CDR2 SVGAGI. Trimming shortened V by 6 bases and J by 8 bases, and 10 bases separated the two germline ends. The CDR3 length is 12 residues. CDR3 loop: CASSLDRGELFF. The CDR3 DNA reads TGTGCCAGCAGCCTGGACCGGGGGGAGCTGTTTTTT.

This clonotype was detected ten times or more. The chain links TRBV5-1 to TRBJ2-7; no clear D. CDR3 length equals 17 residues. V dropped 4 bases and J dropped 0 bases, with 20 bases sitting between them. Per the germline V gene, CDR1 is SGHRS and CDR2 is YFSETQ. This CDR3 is CASSPGPGRPSSYEQYF. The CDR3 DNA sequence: TGCGCCAGCAGCCCAGGACCCGGACGACCCAGCTCCTACGAGCAGTACTTC.

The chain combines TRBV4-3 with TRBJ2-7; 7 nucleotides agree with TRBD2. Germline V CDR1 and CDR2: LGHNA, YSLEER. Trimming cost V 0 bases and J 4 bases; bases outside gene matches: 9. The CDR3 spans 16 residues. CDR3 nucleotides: TGCGCCAGCAGCCAAGATTCGACGGGGGGAGAATACGAGCAGTACTTC. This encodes CASSQDSTGGEYEQYF.

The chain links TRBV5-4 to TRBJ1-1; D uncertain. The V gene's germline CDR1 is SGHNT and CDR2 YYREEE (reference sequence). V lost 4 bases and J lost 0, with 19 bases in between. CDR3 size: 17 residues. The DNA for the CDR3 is TGTGCCAGCAGCCTCCCCCCGGCTATAGGAATGAACACTGAAGCTTTCTTT. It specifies CASSLPPAIGMNTEAFF. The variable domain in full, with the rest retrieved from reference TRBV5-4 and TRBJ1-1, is ETGVTQSPTHLIKTRGQQVTLRCSSQSGHNTVSWYQQALGQGPQFIFQYYREEENGRGNFPPRFSGLQFPNYSSELNVNALELDDSALYLCASSLPPAIGMNTEAFFGQGTRLTVV.

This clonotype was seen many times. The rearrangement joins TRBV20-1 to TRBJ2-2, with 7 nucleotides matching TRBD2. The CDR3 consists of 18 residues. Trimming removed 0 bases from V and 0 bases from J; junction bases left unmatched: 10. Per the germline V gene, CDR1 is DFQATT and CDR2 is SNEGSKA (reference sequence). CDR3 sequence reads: CSARDMGGSPANTGELFF. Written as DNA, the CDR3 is TGCAGTGCTAGAGATATGGGCGGGAGCCCAGCGAACACCGGGGAGCTGTTTTTT.

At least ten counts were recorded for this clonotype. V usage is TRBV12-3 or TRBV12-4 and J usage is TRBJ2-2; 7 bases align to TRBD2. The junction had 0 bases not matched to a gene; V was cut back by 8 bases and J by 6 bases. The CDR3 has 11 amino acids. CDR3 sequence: CASRGAGELFF. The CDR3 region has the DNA TGTGCCAGCCGGGGGGCCGGGGAGCTGTTTTTT.

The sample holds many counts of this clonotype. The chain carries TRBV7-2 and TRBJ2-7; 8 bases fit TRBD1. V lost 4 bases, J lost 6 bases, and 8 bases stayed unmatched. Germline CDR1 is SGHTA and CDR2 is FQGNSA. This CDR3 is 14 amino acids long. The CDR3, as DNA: TGTGCCAGCAGCTCCAGGACAGGGCATCTCGAGCAGTACTTC. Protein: CASSSRTGHLEQYF.

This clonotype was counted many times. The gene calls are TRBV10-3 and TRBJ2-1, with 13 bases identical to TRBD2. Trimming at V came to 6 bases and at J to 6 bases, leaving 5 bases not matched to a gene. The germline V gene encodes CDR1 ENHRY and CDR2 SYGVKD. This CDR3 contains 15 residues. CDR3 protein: CAIRGTSGAPNEQFF. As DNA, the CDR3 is TGTGCCATCAGAGGGACTAGCGGGGCCCCCAATGAGCAGTTCTTC.